This T cell receptor (beta chain) was captured in a study of control samples from healthy donors and cancer patients. The repertoire was sequenced with immunoSEQ multiplex PCR; TCRdb's copy has only in-frame clones and lacks some. The repertoire consists of around 130,000 clones, with roughly 90% occurring once and the leading ten covering around 40%. This clone was seen a single time. This receptor was taken from a man aged 50 to 60 in good health. The sequencing input was blood.

CDR3 sequence reads: CASSLGHIRSGANVLTF. The CDR3 DNA is TGTGCCAGCAGCCTGGGACATATAAGGTCTGGGGCCAACGTCCTGACTTTC. J is TRBJ2-6 and V is TRBV7-8; a weak D match, TRBD1 (6 bases). CDR1 SGHVS and CDR2 FQNEAQ come from the germline V gene. The CDR3 runs to 17 residues. Between the trimmed V and J ends, which lost 5 bases and 1 base, there was a span of 15 bases. The whole variable domain, remainder taken from reference TRBV7-8 and TRBJ2-6, is GAGVSQSPRYKVAKRGQDVALRCDPISGHVSLFWYQQALGQGPEFLTYFQNEAQLDKSGLPSDRFFAERPEGSVSTLKIQRTQQEDSAVYLCASSLGHIRSGANVLTFGAGSRLTVL.